This is a list of T cell receptor beta chains from one sample in a study of shared clonotypes between healthy human individuals. Sequencing used immunoSEQ multiplex PCR; TCRdb keeps in-frame clones, though not all of them. The table lists 2 million to 2.5 million clones, around 95% of them singletons. Sequenced input: naive CD4+ T cells sorted from blood. Receptors originate from a man aged 18 to 29 in good health. Each CDR3 is given with its conserved first and last residue. A D gene is named only where the DNA matches it firmly. Expanded clones get a size class; other rows say once, few or many, or leave the size out.

clone size: once; V gene: TRBV7-9; D gene: TRBD1; J gene: TRBJ2-1; CDR3 protein: CASSLDRGPYNEQFF; CDR3 DNA: TGTGCCAGCAGCCTGGACAGGGGGCCCTACAATGAGCAGTTCTTC
clone size: NA; V gene: TRBV11-2; D gene: NA; J gene: TRBJ2-7; CDR3 protein: CASSLVRRDEQYF; CDR3 DNA: TGTGCCAGCAGCTTAGTTCGTAGGGACGAGCAGTACTTC
clone size: NA; V gene: TRBV5-4; D gene: TRBD2; J gene: TRBJ2-3; CDR3 protein: CASSLGGLAGASTDTQYF; CDR3 DNA: TGTGCCAGCAGCTTGGGAGGACTAGCGGGGGCCTCTACAGATACGCAGTATTTT
clone size: NA; V gene: TRBV11-2; D gene: NA; J gene: TRBJ2-7; CDR3 protein: CASSLEIYEQYF; CDR3 DNA: TGTGCCAGCAGCTTAGAAATCTACGAGCAGTACTTC
clone size: NA; V gene: TRBV29-1; D gene: NA; J gene: TRBJ2-2; CDR3 protein: CSVGQYTGELFF; CDR3 DNA: TGCAGCGTCGGACAGTACACCGGGGAGCTGTTTTTT
clone size: NA; V gene: TRBV9; D gene: TRBD1; J gene: TRBJ2-5; CDR3 protein: CASSADRGETQYF; CDR3 DNA: TGTGCCAGCAGCGCGGACAGGGGGGAGACCCAGTACTTC
clone size: NA; V gene: TRBV21-1; D gene: NA; J gene: TRBJ2-5; CDR3 protein: CASSKGDARQETQYF; CDR3 DNA: TGTGCCAGCAGCAAGGGGGACGCCAGGCAAGAGACCCAGTACTTC
clone size: NA; V gene: TRBV9; D gene: NA; J gene: TRBJ2-5; CDR3 protein: CASSVGGQETQYF; CDR3 DNA: TGTGCCAGCAGCGTAGGTGGGCAAGAGACCCAGTACTTC
clone size: NA; V gene: TRBV2; D gene: NA; J gene: TRBJ2-2; CDR3 protein: CASRGMGELFF; CDR3 DNA: TGTGCCAGCAGGGGGATGGGGGAGCTGTTTTTT
clone size: NA; V gene: TRBV6-5; D gene: TRBD2; J gene: TRBJ2-7; CDR3 protein: CASSYSPAGGSYEQYF; CDR3 DNA: TGTGCCAGCAGTTACTCCCCAGCGGGAGGGTCGTACGAGCAGTACTTC
clone size: NA; V gene: TRBV10-3; D gene: TRBD2; J gene: TRBJ2-7; CDR3 protein: CATNLAGGSNEQYF; CDR3 DNA: TGTGCCACGAACCTAGCGGGGGGCAGTAACGAGCAGTACTTC
clone size: NA; V gene: TRBV10-1; D gene: NA; J gene: TRBJ2-3; CDR3 protein: CASSESADTQYF; CDR3 DNA: TGCGCCAGCAGTGAGTCGGCAGATACGCAGTATTTT
clone size: NA; V gene: TRBV28; D gene: TRBD2; J gene: TRBJ2-6; CDR3 protein: CASSLFSGSSGANVLTF; CDR3 DNA: TGTGCCAGCAGTTTATTTAGCGGGAGCTCCGGGGCCAACGTCCTGACTTTC
clone size: NA; V gene: TRBV27; D gene: NA; J gene: TRBJ1-2; CDR3 protein: CASSFQYPPAYGYTF; CDR3 DNA: TGTGCCAGCAGTTTCCAGTATCCCCCAGCCTATGGCTACACCTTC
clone size: NA; V gene: TRBV30; D gene: TRBD2; J gene: TRBJ2-2; CDR3 protein: CAWSPSGMNTGELFF; CDR3 DNA: TGTGCCTGGAGCCCTAGCGGGATGAACACCGGGGAGCTGTTTTTT
clone size: NA; V gene: TRBV6-1; D gene: NA; J gene: TRBJ1-4; CDR3 protein: CASSEKEKLFF; CDR3 DNA: TGTGCCAGCAGTGAAAAGGAAAAACTGTTTTTT
clone size: NA; V gene: TRBV11-3; D gene: NA; J gene: TRBJ2-2; CDR3 protein: CASSPGGAGELFF; CDR3 DNA: TGTGCCAGCAGCCCCGGAGGTGCCGGGGAGCTGTTTTTT
clone size: NA; V gene: TRBV5-1; D gene: TRBD1; J gene: TRBJ1-5; CDR3 protein: CASSPEGQGEQPQHF; CDR3 DNA: TGCGCCAGCAGCCCCGAGGGACAGGGAGAACAGCCCCAGCATTTT
clone size: NA; V gene: TRBV5-1; D gene: TRBD1; J gene: TRBJ2-7; CDR3 protein: CASSLRQGADEQYF; CDR3 DNA: TGCGCCAGCAGCTTGAGGCAGGGGGCCGACGAGCAGTACTTC
clone size: NA; V gene: TRBV6-5; D gene: NA; J gene: TRBJ2-2; CDR3 protein: CASSYSASDTGELFF; CDR3 DNA: TGTGCCAGCAGTTACTCGGCTAGTGACACCGGGGAGCTGTTTTTT
clone size: NA; V gene: TRBV7-3; D gene: NA; J gene: TRBJ2-5; CDR3 protein: CASSPGYGGPGETQYF; CDR3 DNA: TGTGCCAGCAGCCCAGGGTACGGGGGGCCAGGGGAGACCCAGTACTTC
clone size: NA; V gene: TRBV30; D gene: TRBD1; J gene: TRBJ2-7; CDR3 protein: CACNRDRAFSSSYEQYF; CDR3 DNA: TGTGCCTGTAACCGGGACAGGGCTTTTTCGAGCTCCTACGAGCAGTACTTC
clone size: NA; V gene: TRBV7-8; D gene: NA; J gene: TRBJ1-4; CDR3 protein: CASSRQAGWGEKLFF; CDR3 DNA: TGTGCCAGCAGCCGCCAAGCCGGGTGGGGTGAAAAACTGTTTTTT
clone size: NA; V gene: TRBV28; D gene: NA; J gene: TRBJ2-7; CDR3 protein: CASSPSFGAKSYEQYF; CDR3 DNA: TGTGCCAGCAGCCCCTCTTTTGGGGCAAAATCCTACGAGCAGTACTTC